The next 15 T cell receptor beta chains were all read from a single sample in a study of blood T cell repertoires in COVID-19. Repertoires were generated with immunoSEQ multiplex PCR, while TCRdb's copy carries only in-frame clones and drops some. The profile shows around 150,000 clones, approximately 90% of them singletons. The source material was peripheral blood. The receptors were sampled from a man younger than 35 with acute or convalescent COVID-19.

The rearrangement links TRBV9 to TRBJ2-1; 9 nucleotides align to TRBD1. The CDR3 runs to 15 residues. From germline, CDR1 is SGDLS and CDR2 YYNGEE. V lost 4 bases to trimming and J lost 5 bases; unmatched junction nucleotides: 7. The CDR3 nucleotides are TGTGCCAGCAGCCGGACAGGGGCTTGGAACAATGAGCAGTTCTTC. Its translation is CASSRTGAWNNEQFF.

This clone occurred once. The CDR3 DNA is TGTGCCAGCTCACGTGACAGTAATTCACCCCTCCACTTT. It yields the protein CASSRDSNSPLHF. This sequence joins TRBV18 and TRBJ1-6, with D perhaps matching TRBD1 (5 bases). Germline CDR1 reads KGHSH; CDR2 reads LQKENI. This CDR3 is built from 13 residues. The V end lost 4 bases, the J end lost 6 bases, and 7 bases lay between the germline ends.

The rearrangement uses TRBV6-1 and TRBJ1-1, with D perhaps matching TRBD1 (6 bases). Germline V lookup: CDR1 MNHNS, CDR2 SASEGT. Trimming removed 2 bases from V and 3 bases from J, with 10 bases in between. This CDR3 is built from 14 residues. CDR3 bases: TGTGCCAGCAGTGAAAGGGGGGGGGACACTGAAGCTTTCTTT. This gives the protein CASSERGGDTEAFF.

The J gene is TRBJ1-1, the V gene TRBV4-2; maybe TRBD1 (5 bases). Germline-derived CDR1 and CDR2 are LGHNA and YNFKEQ. The V and J ends lost 1 base and 4 bases respectively, with 10 bases between them. The CDR3 is made up of 14 amino acids. Here the CDR3 DNA reads TGTGCCAGCAGCCAAGGGGGGGGTGGCACTGAAGCTTTCTTT. Its translation: CASSQGGGGTEAFF.

This clone was seen more than once but under ten times. The J gene is TRBJ2-7, the V gene TRBV5-1; TRBD1 agrees at 11 bases. Losses at the gene ends were 1 base for V and 7 bases for J; bases not matched to a gene: 10. The germline V gene has CDR1 SGHRS and CDR2 YFSETQ. The CDR3 is made up of 16 amino acids. The CDR3 sequence: CASSLMGGQGAVEQYV. The CDR3, as DNA: TGCGCCAGCAGCTTGATGGGTGGACAGGGGGCGGTTGAGCAGTACGTC.

This chain links TRBV27 with TRBJ1-5; 10 positions match TRBD1. Germline CDR1 reads MNHEY; CDR2 reads SMNVEV (reference sequence). The CDR3 runs to 19 residues. V shed 2 bases and J 1 base; nucleotides not matched to a gene: 11. CDR3 DNA: TGTGCCAGCAGTTTAAAGGGGACAGGGGTCATGTCGAGCAATCAGCCCCAGCATTTT. Its translation: CASSLKGTGVMSSNQPQHF.

The chain has TRBV28 and TRBJ1-4; D perhaps matches TRBD1 (6 bases). Germline CDR1 is MDHEN and CDR2 is SYDVKM. The CDR3 contains 15 residues. The ends were cut back, 1 base at V and 3 bases at J, with 9 bases in the middle. The CDR3 loop is CASSLSGAANEKLFF. The DNA for the CDR3 is TGTGCCAGCAGTTTATCAGGGGCGGCTAATGAAAAACTGTTTTTT.

The V gene is TRBV5-6, the J gene TRBJ2-4; TRBD2 might be the D (6 bases). Trimming cost V 4 bases and J 0 bases, with 14 bases left between them. Germline CDR1 and CDR2: SGHDT and YYEEEE. The CDR3 spans 16 residues. The CDR3 DNA reads TGTGCCAGCAGCACGGAGGGAATTCTAGCCAAAAACATTCAGTACTTC. It translates to CASSTEGILAKNIQYF.

The genes are TRBV4-1 and TRBJ1-6, with 10 positions matching TRBD1. CDR1 is MGHRA, CDR2 YSYEKL, per germline. This CDR3 spans 16 amino acids. V was pared by 1 base and J by 9 bases, with 6 bases of the junction left unmatched. The CDR3 DNA reads as TGCGCCAGCAGCCAAGGGGGGGGACAGGGGCGTTCACCCCTCCACTTT. Amino acids: CASSQGGGQGRSPLHF.

Notes on this clone: Germline is not matched at one junction end, which may reflect a read error. V and J are TRBV6-1 and TRBJ2-5, with TRBD1 identical over 7 bases. CDR1 is MNHNS and CDR2 is SASEGT in the germline V gene. This CDR3 is 16 amino acids long. Written as DNA, the CDR3 is TGTGCCAGCAGTGTAGGCTTGACAGGGAATGGAGAGGCCCAGTACTTC. It codes for CASSVGLTGNGEAQYF.

The chain is built from TRBV5-6 and TRBJ1-1, with unresolved D. The CDR3 extends over 13 amino acids. Germline-derived CDR1 and CDR2 are SGHDT and YYEEEE. Trimming took 4 bases from V and 5 from J, leaving 12 bases between them. The CDR3, as DNA: TGTGCCAGCAGCGGGTTTCAGGTTACTGAAGCTTTCTTT. Translation gives CASSGFQVTEAFF. Using reference TRBV5-6 and TRBJ1-1 for the parts outside the CDR3, the full variable domain is DAGVTQSPTHLIKTRGQQVTLRCSPKSGHDTVSWYQQALGQGPQFIFQYYEEEERQRGNFPDRFSGHQFPNYSSELNVNALLLGDSALYLCASSGFQVTEAFFGQGTRLTVV.

The J gene is TRBJ2-1, the V gene TRBV7-8; 8 bases align to TRBD1. V shed 4 bases and J 7 bases; nucleotides not matched to a gene: 9. The CDR3 spans 15 residues. The germline gives CDR1 SGHVS, CDR2 FQNEAQ. CDR3 nucleotide sequence: TGTGCCAGCAGCTCTAGGACAGGGACTTGGAATGAGCAGTTCTTC. As protein: CASSSRTGTWNEQFF.

The CDR3 DNA is TGCGCCAGCAGCTTAATTTGGGGCACTTACAATGAGCAGTTCTTC. Its translation is CASSLIWGTYNEQFF. V gene TRBV5-1 combines with J gene TRBJ2-1; D perhaps matches TRBD1 (5 bases). Deletions cut 2 bases from V and 4 bases from J, with 13 bases between. Germline V lookup: CDR1 SGHRS, CDR2 YFSETQ. This CDR3 region has 15 residues.

V and J are TRBV19 and TRBJ2-7; no clear D gene. Trimming took 1 base from V and 1 from J, leaving 5 bases between them. The CDR3 consists of 13 residues. CDR1 is LNHDA and CDR2 is SQIVND in the germline V gene (reference sequence). The CDR3 DNA follows: TGTGCCAGTAGTATAGGGGCATCCTACGAGCAGTACTTC. Its protein product is CASSIGASYEQYF.

The chain combines TRBV2 with TRBJ2-3; 8 nucleotides align to TRBD1. Germline V gene data show CDR1 as SNHLY and CDR2 as FYNNEI. The CDR3 length is 15 residues. V lost 4 bases to trimming and J lost 3 bases; unmatched junction nucleotides: 6. DNA for the CDR3: TGTGCCAGCAGTGCCCGGACAGGGTTTACAGATACGCAGTATTTT. It translates to CASSARTGFTDTQYF. The full variable domain, with the rest looked up from reference TRBV2 and TRBJ2-3, is EPEVTQTPSHQVTQMGQEVILRCVPISNHLYFYWYRQILGQKVEFLVSFYNNEISEKSEIFDDQFSVERPDGSNFTLKIRSTKLEDSAMYFCASSARTGFTDTQYFGPGTRLTVL.